This TCR beta chain originates from a study of shared clonotypes between healthy human individuals. Study conclusions and caveats: Generally, naive subsets (rather than memory subsets) showed larger estimated richness.

Assay used: immunoSEQ multiplex PCR; TCRdb lists only in-frame clones, some missing. The sample has approximately 1.1 million clones; about four fifths are singletons. A word on this clone: Its antigen is as yet unknown.

This sequence was found in a man in his late teens or twenties in good health. Some clones in this sample may be carry-over from other donors' samples. The sequenced sample consisted of memory CD4+ T cells from PBMCs. Noted subset: CD45RA-negative fraction.

The CDR3, as DNA: TGTGCCAGCAGCTTTTGGGAGTACAACTATGGCTACACCTTC. Protein: CASSFWEYNYGYTF. The genes are TRBV7-9 and TRBJ1-2; D is undetermined. With 3 bases removed from V and 2 bases from J, the gap between germline ends came to 10 bases. Germline V gives CDR1 SEHNR, CDR2 FQNEAQ (reference sequence). CDR3 length equals 14 residues.